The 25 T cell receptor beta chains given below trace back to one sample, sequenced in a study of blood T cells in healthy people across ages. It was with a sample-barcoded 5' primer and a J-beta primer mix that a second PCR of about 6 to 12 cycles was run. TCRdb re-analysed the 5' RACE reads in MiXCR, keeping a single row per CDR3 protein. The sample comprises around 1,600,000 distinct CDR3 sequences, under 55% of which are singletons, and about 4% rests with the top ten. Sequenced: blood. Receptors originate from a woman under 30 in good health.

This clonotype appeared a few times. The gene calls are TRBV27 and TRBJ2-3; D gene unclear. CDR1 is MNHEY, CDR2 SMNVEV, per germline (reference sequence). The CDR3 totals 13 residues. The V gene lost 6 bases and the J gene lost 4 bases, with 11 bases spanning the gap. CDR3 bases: TGTGCCAGCAGGCCCCTGGGCCCAGATACGCAGTATTTT. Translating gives CASRPLGPDTQYF.

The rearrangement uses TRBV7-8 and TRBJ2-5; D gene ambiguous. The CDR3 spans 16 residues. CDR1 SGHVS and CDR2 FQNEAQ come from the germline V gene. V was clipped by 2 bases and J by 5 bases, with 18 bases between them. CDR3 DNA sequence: TGTGCCAGCAGCTTACCGCTGGCACCTGAGGATGAGACCCAGTACTTC. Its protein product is CASSLPLAPEDETQYF.

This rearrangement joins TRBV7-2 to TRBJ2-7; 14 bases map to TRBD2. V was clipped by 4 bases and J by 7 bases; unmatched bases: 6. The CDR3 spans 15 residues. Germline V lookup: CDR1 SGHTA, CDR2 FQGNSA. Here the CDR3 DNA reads TGTGCCAGCAGCTCGACTAGCGGGGGGGCCAATGAGCAGTACTTC. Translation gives CASSSTSGGANEQYF.

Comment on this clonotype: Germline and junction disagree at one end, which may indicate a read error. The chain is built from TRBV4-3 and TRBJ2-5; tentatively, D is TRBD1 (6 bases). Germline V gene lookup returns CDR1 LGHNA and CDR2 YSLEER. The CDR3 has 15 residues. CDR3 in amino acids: CAGSPSRDIQETQYF. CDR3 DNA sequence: TGCGCCGGCAGCCCATCCCGGGACATCCAAGAGACCCAGTACTTC.

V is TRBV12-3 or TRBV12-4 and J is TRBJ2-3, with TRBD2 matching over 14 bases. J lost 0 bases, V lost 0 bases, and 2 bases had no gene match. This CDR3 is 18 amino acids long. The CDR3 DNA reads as TGTGCCAGCAGTTTAGCCAGACTAGCGGGGGGGAGCACAGATACGCAGTATTTT. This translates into CASSLARLAGGSTDTQYF.

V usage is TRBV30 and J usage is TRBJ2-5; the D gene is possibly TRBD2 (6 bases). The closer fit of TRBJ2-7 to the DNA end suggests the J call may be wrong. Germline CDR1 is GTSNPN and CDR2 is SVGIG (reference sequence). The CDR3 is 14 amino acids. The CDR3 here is CAWSVWGDQYEQYF. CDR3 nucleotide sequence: TGTGCCTGGAGTGTGTGGGGGGACCAGTACGAGCAGTACTTC.

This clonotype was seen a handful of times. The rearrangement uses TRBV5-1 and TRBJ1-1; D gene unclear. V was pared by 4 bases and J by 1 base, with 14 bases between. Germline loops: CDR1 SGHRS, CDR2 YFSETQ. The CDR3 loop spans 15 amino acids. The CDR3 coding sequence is TGCGCCAGCAGCCTGGAGGGCTCAGCGAACACTGAAGCTTTCTTT. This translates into CASSLEGSANTEAFF.

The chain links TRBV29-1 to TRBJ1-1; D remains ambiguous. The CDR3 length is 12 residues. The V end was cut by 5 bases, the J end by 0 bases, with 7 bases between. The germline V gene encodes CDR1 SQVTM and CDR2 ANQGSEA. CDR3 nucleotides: TGCAGCGTTTTAAGAATGAACACTGAAGCTTTCTTT. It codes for CSVLRMNTEAFF.

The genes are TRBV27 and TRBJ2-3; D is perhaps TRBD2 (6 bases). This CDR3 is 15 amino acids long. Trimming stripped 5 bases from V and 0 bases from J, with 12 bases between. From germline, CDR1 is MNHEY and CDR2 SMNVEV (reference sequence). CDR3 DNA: TGTGCCAGCAGTCCGGACTACCGGAGCACAGATACGCAGTATTTT. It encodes CASSPDYRSTDTQYF.

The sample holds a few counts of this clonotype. CDR3 sequence reads: CSVTPGQGYNEQYF. CDR3 DNA sequence: TGCAGCGTTACCCCGGGACAGGGGTACAATGAGCAGTACTTC. J is TRBJ2-5 and V is TRBV29-1; 10 nucleotides agree with TRBD1. This CDR3 contains 14 residues. Germline trimming cut 5 bases from V and 11 bases from J; bases unmatched to any gene: 14. Germline CDR1 reads SQVTM; CDR2 reads ANQGSEA.

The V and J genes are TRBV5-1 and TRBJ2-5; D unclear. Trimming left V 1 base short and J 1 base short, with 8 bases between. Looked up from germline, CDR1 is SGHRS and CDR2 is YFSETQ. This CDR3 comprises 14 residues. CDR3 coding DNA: TGCGCCAGCAGCTTGAAGGGCGTCCAAGAGACCCAGTACTTC. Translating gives CASSLKGVQETQYF.

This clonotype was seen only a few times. The CDR3 DNA reads as TGTGCCAGCTCACCACCGGATTCCCTCGAAACCCCCTACAATGAGCAGTTCTTC. Translated: CASSPPDSLETPYNEQFF. The J gene is TRBJ2-1, the V gene TRBV18; D remains unclear. There are 18 residues in the CDR3. The germline CDR1 and CDR2 sequences are KGHSH and LQKENI. The germline V and J ends were trimmed by 0 bases and 2 bases, with 17 bases remaining between them.

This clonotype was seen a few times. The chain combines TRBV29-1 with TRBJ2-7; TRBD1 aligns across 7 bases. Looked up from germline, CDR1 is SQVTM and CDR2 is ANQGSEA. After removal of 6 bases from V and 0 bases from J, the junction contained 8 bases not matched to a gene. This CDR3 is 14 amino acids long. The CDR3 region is CSVVQGPSSYEQYF. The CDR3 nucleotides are TGCAGCGTAGTACAGGGGCCCAGCTCCTACGAGCAGTACTTC.

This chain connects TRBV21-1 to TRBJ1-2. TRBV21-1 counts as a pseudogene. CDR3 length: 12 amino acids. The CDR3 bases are TGTGCCAGCGGTAGGGCAGTTTATGGCTACACCTTC. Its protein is CASGRAVYGYTF.

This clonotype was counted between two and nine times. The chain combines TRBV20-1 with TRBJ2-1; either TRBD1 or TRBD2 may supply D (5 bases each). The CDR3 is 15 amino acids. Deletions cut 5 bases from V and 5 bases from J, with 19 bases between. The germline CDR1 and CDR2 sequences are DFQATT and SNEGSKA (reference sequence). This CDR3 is CSAVTGTNLNNEQFF. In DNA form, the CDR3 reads TGCAGTGCTGTAACCGGGACCAACTTGAACAATGAGCAGTTCTTC.

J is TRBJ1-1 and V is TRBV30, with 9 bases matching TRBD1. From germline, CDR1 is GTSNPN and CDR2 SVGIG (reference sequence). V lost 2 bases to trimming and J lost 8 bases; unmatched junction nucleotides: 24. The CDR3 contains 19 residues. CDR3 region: CAWSFSRPGQGFSLLEAFF. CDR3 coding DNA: TGTGCCTGGAGTTTTTCCCGCCCGGGACAGGGATTTTCTTTGCTAGAAGCTTTCTTT. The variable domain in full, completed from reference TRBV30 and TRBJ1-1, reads SQTIHQWPATLVQPVGSPLSLECTVEGTSNPNLYWYRQAAGRGLQLLFYSVGIGQISSEVPQNLSASRPQDRQFILSSKKLLLSDSGFYLCAWSFSRPGQGFSLLEAFFGQGTRLTVV.

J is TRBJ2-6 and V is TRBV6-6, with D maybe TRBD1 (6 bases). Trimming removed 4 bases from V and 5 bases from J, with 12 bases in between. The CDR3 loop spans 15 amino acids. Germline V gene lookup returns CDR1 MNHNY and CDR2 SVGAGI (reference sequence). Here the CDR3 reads CASSSTDRWANVLTF. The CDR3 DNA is TGTGCCAGCAGTTCCACGGACAGATGGGCCAACGTCCTGACTTTC.

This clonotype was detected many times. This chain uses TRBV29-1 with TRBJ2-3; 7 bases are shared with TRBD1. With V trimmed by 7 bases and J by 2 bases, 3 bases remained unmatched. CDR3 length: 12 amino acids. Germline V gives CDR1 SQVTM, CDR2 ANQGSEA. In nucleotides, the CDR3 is TGCAGCGCGACAGGGAACACAGATACGCAGTATTTT. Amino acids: CSATGNTDTQYF.

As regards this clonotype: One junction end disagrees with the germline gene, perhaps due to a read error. The DNA of the CDR3 is TGTGCCACCAGTGACTCCGGGACAGGATCCTACGGGCAGTACTTC. Encoded protein: CATSDSGTGSYGQYF. The rearrangement joins TRBV24-1 to TRBJ2-7, with 8 bases fitting TRBD1. Germline CDR1 is KGHDR and CDR2 is SFDVKD. CDR3 length equals 15 residues.

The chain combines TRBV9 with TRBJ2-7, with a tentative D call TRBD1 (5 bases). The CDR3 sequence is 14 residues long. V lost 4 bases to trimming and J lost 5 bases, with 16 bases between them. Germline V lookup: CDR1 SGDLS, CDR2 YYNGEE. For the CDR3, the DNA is TGTGCCAGCAGCTCCAAATGGGCAGGGCACGAGCAGTACTTC. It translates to CASSSKWAGHEQYF.

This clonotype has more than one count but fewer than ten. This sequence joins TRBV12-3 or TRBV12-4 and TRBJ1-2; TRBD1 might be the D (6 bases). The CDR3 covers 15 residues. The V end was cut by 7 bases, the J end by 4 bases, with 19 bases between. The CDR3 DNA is TGTGCCAGCACCCTGGGGGGGGCTCCGTCCTATGGCTACACCTTC. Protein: CASTLGGAPSYGYTF.

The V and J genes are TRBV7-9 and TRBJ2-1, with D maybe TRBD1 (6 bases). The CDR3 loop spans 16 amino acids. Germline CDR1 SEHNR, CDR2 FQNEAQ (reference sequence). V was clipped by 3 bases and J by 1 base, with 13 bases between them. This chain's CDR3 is CASSFRGGSSYNEQFF. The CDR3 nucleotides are TGTGCCAGCAGCTTCCGAGGGGGTTCTTCCTACAATGAGCAGTTCTTC.

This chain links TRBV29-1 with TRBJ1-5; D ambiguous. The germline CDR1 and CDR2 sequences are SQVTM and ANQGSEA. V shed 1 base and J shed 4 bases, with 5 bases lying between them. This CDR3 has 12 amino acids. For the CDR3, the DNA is TGCAGCGTTGAAGGCCGTAATCAGCCCCAGCATTTT. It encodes CSVEGRNQPQHF.

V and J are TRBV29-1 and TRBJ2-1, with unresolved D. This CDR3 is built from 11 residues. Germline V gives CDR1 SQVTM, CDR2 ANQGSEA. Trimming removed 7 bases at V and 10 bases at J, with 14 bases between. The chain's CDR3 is CSAGPANEQFF. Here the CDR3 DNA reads TGCAGCGCTGGACCCGCGAACGAGCAGTTCTTC.

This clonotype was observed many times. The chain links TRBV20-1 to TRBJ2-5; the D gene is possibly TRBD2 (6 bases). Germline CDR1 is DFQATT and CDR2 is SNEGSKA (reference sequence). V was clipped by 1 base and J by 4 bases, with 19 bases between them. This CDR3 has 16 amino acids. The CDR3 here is CSARGGASAFSETQYF. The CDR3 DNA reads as TGCAGTGCTAGAGGAGGGGCTAGCGCGTTCTCAGAGACCCAGTACTTC.